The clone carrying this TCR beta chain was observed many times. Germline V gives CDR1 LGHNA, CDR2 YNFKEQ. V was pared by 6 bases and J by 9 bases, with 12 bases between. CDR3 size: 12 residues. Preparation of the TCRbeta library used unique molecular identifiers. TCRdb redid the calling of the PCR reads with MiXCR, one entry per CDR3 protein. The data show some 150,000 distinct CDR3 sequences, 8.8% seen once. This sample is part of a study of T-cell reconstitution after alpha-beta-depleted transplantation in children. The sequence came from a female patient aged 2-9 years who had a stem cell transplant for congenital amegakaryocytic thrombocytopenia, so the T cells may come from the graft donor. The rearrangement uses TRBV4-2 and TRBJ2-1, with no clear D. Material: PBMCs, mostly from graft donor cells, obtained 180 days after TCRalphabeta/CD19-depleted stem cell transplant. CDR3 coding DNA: TGTGCCAGCAGTCTTACCCCTTCTGAGCAGTTCTTC. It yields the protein CASSLTPSEQFF.